The 19 T cell receptor beta chains listed next were all sequenced from one sample in a study of T cells in localized non-small cell lung cancer. Data came from immunoSEQ multiplex PCR; TCRdb stores just in-frame clones and leaves some out. This table has about 48,000 clones, about 72% appearing once. This sample comprised peripheral blood, obtained before any cancer treatment. These TCRs come from a man aged 35-69 years with stage I squamous cell lung carcinoma.

This clone was detected a few times. The V gene is TRBV19, the J gene TRBJ2-3; possibly TRBD2 for D (5 bases). The CDR3 length is 12 residues. V lost 7 bases and J 1 base, leaving 6 bases between the germline ends. The germline V gene has CDR1 LNHDA and CDR2 SQIVND (reference sequence). The CDR3 nucleotides are TGTGCCAGTAAGGAGGGCACAGATACGCAGTATTTT. It yields the protein CASKEGTDTQYF.

Only one count was recorded for this clone. The chain couples TRBV5-5 to TRBJ1-2, with D unresolved. The CDR3 length is 13 residues. From germline, CDR1 is SGHKS and CDR2 YYEKEE (reference sequence). V was trimmed by 3 bases and J by 2 bases, leaving 8 bases between them. Written as DNA, the CDR3 is TGTGCCAGCAGCTCCCGGGTAAACTATGGCTACACCTTC. Its translation: CASSSRVNYGYTF.

The chain joins TRBV18 to TRBJ1-4, with unresolved D. The CDR3 contains 15 residues. Trimming stripped 5 bases from V and 7 bases from J, with 17 bases between. Germline CDR1 is KGHSH and CDR2 is LQKENI. For the CDR3, the DNA is TGTGCCAGCTCATCCACGGAGGGAAGGACTGAAAAACTGTTTTTT. Amino acid sequence: CASSSTEGRTEKLFF.

The chain couples TRBV5-1 to TRBJ1-6; the match to TRBD1 covers 9 bases. This CDR3 spans 15 amino acids. Germline trimming cut 4 bases from V and 7 bases from J; bases unmatched to any gene: 6. CDR1 SGHRS and CDR2 YFSETQ come from the germline V gene. Here the CDR3 reads CASSVTGGRNSPLHF. The CDR3, as DNA: TGCGCCAGCAGCGTCACAGGGGGCCGGAATTCACCCCTCCACTTT.

This sequence joins TRBV27 and TRBJ1-3; D perhaps matches TRBD1 (5 bases). Germline V gene lookup returns CDR1 MNHEY and CDR2 SMNVEV (reference sequence). The CDR3 loop spans 14 amino acids. V was trimmed by 5 bases and J by 2 bases, leaving 10 bases between them. The CDR3 loop is CASSRGIPGNTIYF. In DNA form, the CDR3 reads TGTGCCAGCAGTCGGGGGATCCCTGGAAACACCATATATTTT.

The chain recombines TRBV7-8 with TRBJ1-3; the D gene is possibly TRBD1 (6 bases). The CDR3 spans 14 residues. With 3 bases removed from V and 2 bases from J, the gap between germline ends came to 8 bases. Germline V gives CDR1 SGHVS, CDR2 FQNEAQ. The CDR3 loop is CASSFRGTGNTIYF. DNA for the CDR3: TGTGCCAGCAGCTTCAGGGGAACTGGAAACACCATATATTTT.

J is TRBJ2-1 and V is TRBV11-3; 10 bases map to TRBD1. The trim removed 5 bases at V and 10 bases at J, leaving 8 bases unmatched. CDR3 length equals 14 residues. Germline V gene sequence: CDR1 SGHNT, CDR2 YENEEA. In DNA form, the CDR3 reads TGTGCCAGCAGCCGGGACAGGGGATTTCGGGAGCAGTTCTTC. The encoded protein is CASSRDRGFREQFF.

The rearrangement joins TRBV27 to TRBJ1-1, with D possibly TRBD1 on 5 matching bases. Germline V gene sequence: CDR1 MNHEY, CDR2 SMNVEV (reference sequence). The CDR3 has 18 residues. V was trimmed by 4 bases and J by 1 base, leaving 22 bases between them. As DNA, the CDR3 is TGTGCCAGCAGTTGCCCAAAACCCGGGACGTTAGCGAACACTGAAGCTTTCTTT. It encodes CASSCPKPGTLANTEAFF.

The CDR3: CASSLTHGMGNQPQHF. CDR3 bases: TGTGCCAGCAGCTTAACCCATGGAATGGGCAATCAGCCCCAGCATTTT. The rearrangement uses TRBV7-2 and TRBJ1-5; D call uncertain. CDR3 length: 16 residues. The germline V and J ends were trimmed by 2 bases and 2 bases, with 13 bases remaining between them. Germline-derived CDR1 and CDR2 are SGHTA and FQGNSA.

The chain uses TRBV5-1 and TRBJ2-3; 8 bases are a match to TRBD1. Looked up from germline, CDR1 is SGHRS and CDR2 is YFSETQ. The CDR3 loop spans 16 amino acids. J was trimmed by 2 bases and V by 5 bases; bases with no gene match: 10. The CDR3 coding sequence is TGCGCCAGCAGAGCTGGGAGACAGGGGATCACAGATACGCAGTATTTT. It yields the protein CASRAGRQGITDTQYF. The full variable domain, rest sourced from reference TRBV5-1 and TRBJ2-3, is KAGVTQTPRYLIKTRGQQVTLSCSPISGHRSVSWYQQTPGQGLQFLFEYFSETQRNKGNFPGRFSGRQFSNSRSEMNVSTLELGDSALYLCASRAGRQGITDTQYFGPGTRLTVL.

This clone was counted between two and nine times. This chain uses TRBV4-2 with TRBJ1-1; D ambiguous. This CDR3 has 12 residues. V was shortened by 0 bases and J by 3 bases, with 2 bases between the two germline ends. The germline V gene encodes CDR1 LGHNA and CDR2 YNFKEQ. CDR3 in amino acids: CASSQDDTEAFF. CDR3 DNA sequence: TGTGCCAGCAGCCAAGATGACACTGAAGCTTTCTTT.

J is TRBJ2-1 and V is TRBV9; D is perhaps TRBD1 or TRBD2 (5 bases each). The CDR3 is 16 residues long. Germline CDR1 is SGDLS and CDR2 is YYNGEE. V was pared by 0 bases and J by 0 bases, with 10 bases between. CDR3 nucleotides: TGTGCCAGCAGCGTAGGTAGGGGAGCCTCCTACAATGAGCAGTTCTTC. Translating gives CASSVGRGASYNEQFF.

This chain connects TRBV12-2 to TRBJ1-5; no check of the table's D call, TRBD1, against the DNA was made. TRBV12-2 is shown as a pseudogene. The CDR3 consists of 19 residues. This CDR3 reads CASRLALVPGARFNQPQHF. As DNA, the CDR3 is TGTGCAAGTCGCTTAGCGTTGGTCCCAGGGGCTCGCTTCAATCAGCCCCAGCATTTT.

The rearrangement uses TRBV28 and TRBJ2-3; TRBD2 matches 15 bases. V lost 6 bases and J lost 6; bases outside the gene matches: 4. Germline values: CDR1 MDHEN, CDR2 SYDVKM. This CDR3 spans 15 amino acids. DNA for the CDR3: TGTGCCAGCAGGCGGACTAGCGGGAGGGGCGATACGCAGTATTTT. It is translated as CASRRTSGRGDTQYF.

The gene calls are TRBV7-3 and TRBJ2-2; TRBD1 matches 9 bases. From germline, CDR1 is SGHTA and CDR2 FQGTGA. The CDR3 runs 15 residues. With V trimmed by 4 bases and J by 4 bases, 4 bases remained unmatched. This CDR3 reads CASSSRDRATGELFF. The CDR3 DNA is TGTGCCAGCAGCTCCCGGGACAGGGCCACCGGGGAGCTGTTTTTT.

The J gene is TRBJ2-5, the V gene TRBV5-5; D is ambiguous. The germline V gene has CDR1 SGHKS and CDR2 YYEKEE (reference sequence). With 3 bases removed from V and 0 bases from J, the gap between germline ends came to 6 bases. The CDR3 consists of 13 residues. CDR3 sequence: CASSSINQETQYF. The DNA of the CDR3 is TGTGCCAGCAGCTCCATAAACCAAGAGACCCAGTACTTC.

The CDR3 DNA sequence: TGTGCCAGCAGCTCGACAGGGGGCTCCTACGAGCAGTACTTC. It yields the protein CASSSTGGSYEQYF. This rearrangement joins TRBV2 to TRBJ2-7; the match to TRBD1 covers 9 bases. Germline CDR1 and CDR2: SNHLY and FYNNEI. The CDR3 totals 14 residues. Trimming took 6 bases from V and 0 from J; bases not matched to a gene: 3.

This chain connects TRBV19 to TRBJ1-5, with a tentative D call TRBD1 (6 bases). Germline V gene sequence: CDR1 LNHDA, CDR2 SQIVND (reference sequence). V dropped 3 bases and J dropped 13 bases, with 10 bases sitting between them. This CDR3 is built from 11 residues. CDR3 coding DNA: TGTGCCAGTAGTATTGGGGGGGCTCAGCATTTT. Its translation: CASSIGGAQHF.

This chain uses TRBV29-1 with TRBJ1-1, with D hard to call. V gave up 5 bases and J gave up 0 bases, with 13 bases separating them. The CDR3 loop spans 14 amino acids. Germline CDR1 is SQVTM and CDR2 is ANQGSEA. DNA for the CDR3: TGCAGCGTTTCAAGGACGGCCATGAACACTGAAGCTTTCTTT. Amino acids: CSVSRTAMNTEAFF.